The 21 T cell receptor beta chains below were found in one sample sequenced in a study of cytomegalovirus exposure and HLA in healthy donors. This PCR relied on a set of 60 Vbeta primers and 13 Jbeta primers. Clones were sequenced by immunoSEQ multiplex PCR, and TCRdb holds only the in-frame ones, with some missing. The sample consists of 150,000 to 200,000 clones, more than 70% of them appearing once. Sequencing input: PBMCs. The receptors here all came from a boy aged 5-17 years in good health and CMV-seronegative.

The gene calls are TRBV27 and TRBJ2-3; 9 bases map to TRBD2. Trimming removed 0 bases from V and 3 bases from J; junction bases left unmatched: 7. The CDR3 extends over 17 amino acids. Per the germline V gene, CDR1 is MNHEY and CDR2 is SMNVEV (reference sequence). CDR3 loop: CASSLSGGLAPTDTQYF. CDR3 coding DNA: TGTGCCAGCAGTTTATCCGGGGGACTAGCCCCAACAGATACGCAGTATTTT.

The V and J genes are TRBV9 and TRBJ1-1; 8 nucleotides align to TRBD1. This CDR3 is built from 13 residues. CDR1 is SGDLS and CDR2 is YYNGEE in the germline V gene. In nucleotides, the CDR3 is TGTGCGGGGGGGCAGGGGGCGAACACTGAAGCTTTCTTT. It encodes CAGGQGANTEAFF.

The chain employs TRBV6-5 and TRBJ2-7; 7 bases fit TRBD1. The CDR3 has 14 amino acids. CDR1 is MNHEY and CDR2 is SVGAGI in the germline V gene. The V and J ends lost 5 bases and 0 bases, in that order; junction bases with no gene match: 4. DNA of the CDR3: TGTGCCAGCAGTCGGGACAGAAGCTCCTACGAGCAGTACTTC. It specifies CASSRDRSSYEQYF.

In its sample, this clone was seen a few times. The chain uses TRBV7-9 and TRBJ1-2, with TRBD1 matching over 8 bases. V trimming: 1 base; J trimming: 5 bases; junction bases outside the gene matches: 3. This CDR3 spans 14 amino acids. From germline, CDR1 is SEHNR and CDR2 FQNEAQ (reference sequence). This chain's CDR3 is CASSLGTGQYGYTF. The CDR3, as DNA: TGTGCCAGCAGCTTAGGGACAGGGCAGTATGGCTACACCTTC.

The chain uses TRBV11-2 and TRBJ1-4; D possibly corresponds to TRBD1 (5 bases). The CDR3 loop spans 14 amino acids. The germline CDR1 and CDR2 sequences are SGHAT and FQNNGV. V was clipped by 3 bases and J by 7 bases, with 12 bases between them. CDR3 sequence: CASSLGGTSEKLFF. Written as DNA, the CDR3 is TGTGCCAGCAGCTTGGGGGGAACCAGTGAAAAACTGTTTTTT.

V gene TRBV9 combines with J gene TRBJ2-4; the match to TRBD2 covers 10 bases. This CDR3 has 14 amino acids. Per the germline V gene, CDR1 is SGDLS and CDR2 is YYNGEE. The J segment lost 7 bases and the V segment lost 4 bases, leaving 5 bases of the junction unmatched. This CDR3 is CASSPAGGPNIQYF. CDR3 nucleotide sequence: TGTGCCAGCAGCCCAGCGGGGGGGCCTAACATTCAGTACTTC. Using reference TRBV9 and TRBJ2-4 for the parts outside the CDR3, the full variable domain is DSGVTQTPKHLITATGQRVTLRCSPRSGDLSVYWYQQSLDQGLQFLIQYYNGEERAKGNILERFSAQQFPDLHSELNLSSLELGDSALYFCASSPAGGPNIQYFGAGTRLSVL.

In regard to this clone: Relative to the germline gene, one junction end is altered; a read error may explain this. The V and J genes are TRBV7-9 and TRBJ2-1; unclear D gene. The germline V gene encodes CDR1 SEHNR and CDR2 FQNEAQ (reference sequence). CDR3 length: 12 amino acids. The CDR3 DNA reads TGTTCCAGCAGCCTCGTCGGGTGGGAGCAGTTCTTC. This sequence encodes CSSSLVGWEQFF.

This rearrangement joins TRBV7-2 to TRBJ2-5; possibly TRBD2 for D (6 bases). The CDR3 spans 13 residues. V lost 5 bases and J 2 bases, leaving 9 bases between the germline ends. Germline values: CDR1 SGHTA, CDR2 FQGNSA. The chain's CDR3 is CASSQRGQETQYF. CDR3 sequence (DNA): TGTGCCAGCAGCCAACGGGGGCAAGAGACCCAGTACTTC.

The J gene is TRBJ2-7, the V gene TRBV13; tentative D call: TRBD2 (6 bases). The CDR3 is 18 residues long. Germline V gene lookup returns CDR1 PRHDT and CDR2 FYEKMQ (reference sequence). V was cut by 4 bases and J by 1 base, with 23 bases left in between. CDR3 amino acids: CASSSAGAGGETSYEQYF. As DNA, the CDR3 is TGTGCCAGCAGCTCCGCCGGGGCCGGCGGGGAGACATCCTACGAGCAGTACTTC. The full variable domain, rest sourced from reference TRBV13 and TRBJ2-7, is AAGVIQSPRHLIKEKRETATLKCYPIPRHDTVYWYQQGPGQDPQFLISFYEKMQSDKGSIPDRFSAQQFSDYHSELNMSSLELGDSALYFCASSSAGAGGETSYEQYFGPGTRLTVT.

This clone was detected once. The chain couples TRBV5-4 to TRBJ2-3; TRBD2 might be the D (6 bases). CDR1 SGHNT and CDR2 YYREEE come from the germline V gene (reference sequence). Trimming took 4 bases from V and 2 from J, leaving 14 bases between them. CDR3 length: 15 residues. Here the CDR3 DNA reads TGTGCCAGCAGCCGTAATAGCGGAACCACAGATACGCAGTATTTT. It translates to CASSRNSGTTDTQYF.

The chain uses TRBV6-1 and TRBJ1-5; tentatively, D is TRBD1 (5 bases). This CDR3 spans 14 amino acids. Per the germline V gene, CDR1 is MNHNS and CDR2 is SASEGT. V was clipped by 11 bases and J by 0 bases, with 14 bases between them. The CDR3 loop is CASSLGPSNQPQHF. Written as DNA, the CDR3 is TGTGCCTCCTCGCTGGGGCCTAGCAATCAGCCCCAGCATTTT.

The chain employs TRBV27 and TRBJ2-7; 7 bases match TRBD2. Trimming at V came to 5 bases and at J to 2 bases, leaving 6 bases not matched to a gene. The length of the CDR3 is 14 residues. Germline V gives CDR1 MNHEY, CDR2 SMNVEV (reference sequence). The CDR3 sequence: CASSVERDTYEQYF. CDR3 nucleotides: TGTGCCAGCAGTGTGGAGCGGGATACCTACGAGCAGTACTTC.

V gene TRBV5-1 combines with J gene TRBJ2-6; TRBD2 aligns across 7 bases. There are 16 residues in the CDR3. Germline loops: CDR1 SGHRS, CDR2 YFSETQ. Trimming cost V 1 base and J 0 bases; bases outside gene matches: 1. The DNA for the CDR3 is TGCGCCAGCAGCTTGCGGACTAGCTCTGGGGCCAACGTCCTGACTTTC. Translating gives CASSLRTSSGANVLTF.

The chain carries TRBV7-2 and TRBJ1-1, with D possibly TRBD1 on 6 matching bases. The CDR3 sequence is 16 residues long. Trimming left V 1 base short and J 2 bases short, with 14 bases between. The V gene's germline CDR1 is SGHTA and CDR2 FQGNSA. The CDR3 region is CASSLVGQRANTEAFF. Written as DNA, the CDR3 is TGTGCCAGCAGCTTAGTTGGACAGAGAGCTAACACTGAAGCTTTCTTT.

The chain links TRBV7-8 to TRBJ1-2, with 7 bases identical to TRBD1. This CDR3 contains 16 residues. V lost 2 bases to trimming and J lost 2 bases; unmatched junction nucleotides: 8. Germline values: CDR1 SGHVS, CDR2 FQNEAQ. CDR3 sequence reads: CASSLQGQASNYGYTF. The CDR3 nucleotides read TGTGCCAGCAGCTTACAAGGACAGGCTTCGAACTATGGCTACACCTTC. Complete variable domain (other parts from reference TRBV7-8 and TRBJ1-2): GAGVSQSPRYKVAKRGQDVALRCDPISGHVSLFWYQQALGQGPEFLTYFQNEAQLDKSGLPSDRFFAERPEGSVSTLKIQRTQQEDSAVYLCASSLQGQASNYGYTFGSGTRLTVV.

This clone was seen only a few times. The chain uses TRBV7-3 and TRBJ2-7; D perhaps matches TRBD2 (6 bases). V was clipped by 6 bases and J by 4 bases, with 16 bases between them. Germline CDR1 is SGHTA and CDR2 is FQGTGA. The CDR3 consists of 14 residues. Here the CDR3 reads CASRRAGSVYEQYF. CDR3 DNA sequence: TGTGCCAGCAGGCGCGCGGGGAGTGTTTACGAGCAGTACTTC. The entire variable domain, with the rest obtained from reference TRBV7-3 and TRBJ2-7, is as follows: GAGVSQTPSNKVTEKGKYVELRCDPISGHTALYWYRQSLGQGPEFLIYFQGTGAADDSGLPNDRFFAVRPEGSVSTLKIQRTERGDSAVYLCASRRAGSVYEQYFGPGTRLTVT.

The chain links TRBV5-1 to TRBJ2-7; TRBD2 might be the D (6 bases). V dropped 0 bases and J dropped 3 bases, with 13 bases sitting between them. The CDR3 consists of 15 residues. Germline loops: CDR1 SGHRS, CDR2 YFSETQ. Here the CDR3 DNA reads TGCGCCAGCAGCTTGGCGGGGGTCCCTCTCTACGAGCAGTACTTC. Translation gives CASSLAGVPLYEQYF.

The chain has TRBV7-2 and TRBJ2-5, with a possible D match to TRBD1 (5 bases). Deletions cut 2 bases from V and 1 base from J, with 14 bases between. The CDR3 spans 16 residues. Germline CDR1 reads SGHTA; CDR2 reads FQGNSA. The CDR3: CASSLTKQALQETQYF. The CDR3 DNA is TGTGCCAGCAGCTTAACAAAACAGGCTCTCCAAGAGACCCAGTACTTC.

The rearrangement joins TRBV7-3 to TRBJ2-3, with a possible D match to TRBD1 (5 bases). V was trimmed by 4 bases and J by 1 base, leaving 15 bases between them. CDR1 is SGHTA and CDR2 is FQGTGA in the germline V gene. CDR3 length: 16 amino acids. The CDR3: CASSSWALGGTDTQYF. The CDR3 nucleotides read TGTGCCAGCAGCTCCTGGGCCTTAGGGGGCACAGATACGCAGTATTTT.

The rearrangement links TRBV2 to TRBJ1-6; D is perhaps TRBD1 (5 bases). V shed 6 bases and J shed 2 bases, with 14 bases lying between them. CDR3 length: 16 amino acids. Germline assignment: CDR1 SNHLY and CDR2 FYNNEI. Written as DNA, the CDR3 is TGTGCCAGCAGGGCAGGGCTAAGGACCTATAATTCACCCCTCCACTTT. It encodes CASRAGLRTYNSPLHF.

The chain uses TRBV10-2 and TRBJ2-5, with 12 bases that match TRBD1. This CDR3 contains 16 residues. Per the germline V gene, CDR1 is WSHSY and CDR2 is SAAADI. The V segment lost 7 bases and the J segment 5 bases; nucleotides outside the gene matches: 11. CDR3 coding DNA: TGCGCCAGCAACAAAGGGGGACAGGGGGCTCGGGAGACCCAGTACTTC. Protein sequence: CASNKGGQGARETQYF.